This TCR beta chain was captured by sequencing in a study of blood T cell repertoires in COVID-19. Study at large: There were acute and convalescent COVID-19 samples, and they came from the United States, Italy and Spain. PBMCs, B-cell-depleted T cells, or T cells provided the cDNA or gDNA that made up the material.

In the 2 weeks before study entry, exposed participants met a COVID-19 case, which was PCR-confirmed or clinician-diagnosed. The CDR3 covers 13 residues. Trimming took 6 bases from V and 4 from J, leaving 12 bases between them. CDR1 LNHDA and CDR2 SQIVND come from the germline V gene (reference sequence). Sequencing was performed with immunoSEQ multiplex PCR; in TCRdb, only in-frame clones are kept and a portion is missing. The table lists roughly 61,000 clones, around 66% of them singletons. This sequence joins TRBV19 and TRBJ1-2, with no clear D. Specimen: PBMCs or T cells enriched from blood (not recorded which). This receptor was identified in a woman aged 55-69 years who had been exposed to COVID-19. The chain's CDR3 is CASSRGPVYGYTF. The CDR3 nucleotides are TGTGCCAGTAGCCGAGGGCCTGTCTATGGCTACACCTTC.